Listed below are T cell receptor beta chains from one sample, sequenced in a study of shared clonotypes between healthy human individuals. Sequencing was performed with immunoSEQ multiplex PCR; in TCRdb, only in-frame clones are kept and a portion is missing. Here the sample spans some 2.1 million clones, around 96% being singletons. Input material: naive CD8+ T cells sorted from blood. The receptor source for this set is a man aged 18 to 30 in good health. CDR3s include the opening cysteine and the closing phenylalanine or tryptophan. A D gene is named only where the DNA matches it firmly. Some rows mark clone size as missing; the rest say once, few, many or name a class of expanded clone.

V	size	D	J	CDR3	DNA
TRBV10-2	once	-	TRBJ2-3	CASSEGTLTTDTQYF	TGCGCCAGCAGTGAAGGAACATTAACTACAGATACGCAGTATTTT
TRBV7-7	-	TRBD2	TRBJ2-1	CASSFSSGGNNEQFF	TGTGCTAGCAGCTTTTCCAGCGGGGGTAACAATGAGCAGTTCTTC
TRBV19	-	-	TRBJ2-1	CASARDTYNEQFF	TGTGCCAGTGCCCGGGACACGTACAATGAGCAGTTCTTC
TRBV7-9	-	-	TRBJ1-5	CASSTSQGGDQPQHF	TGTGCCAGCAGCACCTCGCAGGGTGGGGATCAGCCCCAGCATTTT
TRBV14	once	TRBD2	TRBJ2-2	CASSYGTSGSTPNTGELFF	TGTGCCAGCAGCTACGGGACTAGCGGGAGTACCCCGAACACCGGGGAGCTGTTTTTT
TRBV6-1	-	-	TRBJ1-3	CASSQDGYSGNTIYF	TGTGCCAGCAGCCAGGACGGCTACTCTGGAAACACCATATATTTT
TRBV2	-	-	TRBJ2-1	CADRQSPYNEQFF	TGTGCCGACCGACAGAGCCCCTACAATGAGCAGTTCTTC
TRBV21-1	-	-	TRBJ1-2	CASSRQGADYGYTF	TGTGCCAGCAGCCGGCAGGGGGCAGACTATGGCTACACCTTC
TRBV7-8	-	-	TRBJ1-1	CASSPNYVNTEAFF	TGTGCCAGCAGCCCCAATTATGTGAACACTGAAGCTTTCTTT
TRBV13	-	-	TRBJ2-5	CASSQSSVETQYF	TGTGCCAGCAGCCAGTCTAGCGTGGAGACCCAGTACTTC
TRBV11-2	-	TRBD2	TRBJ2-3	CASSGEGRDPDTQYF	TGTGCCAGCAGCGGGGAGGGCCGGGACCCAGATACGCAGTATTTT
TRBV4-3	-	-	TRBJ1-1	CASSQVFGSTEAFF	TGCGCCAGCAGCCAAGTCTTCGGGTCGACTGAAGCTTTCTTT
TRBV10-2	-	-	TRBJ1-6	CASGGAMDDSPLHF	TGCGCCAGCGGGGGGGCGATGGATGATTCACCCCTCCACTTT
TRBV7-9	once	TRBD2	TRBJ2-7	CASGGTSSSYEQYF	TGTGCCAGCGGCGGGACTAGCAGCTCCTACGAGCAGTACTTC
TRBV30	-	TRBD1	TRBJ1-6	CAWTTGQTYNSPLHF	TGTGCCTGGACGACGGGACAGACCTATAATTCACCCCTCCACTTT
TRBV9	-	-	TRBJ2-2	CASSPYGSETGELFF	TGTGCCAGCAGCCCCTACGGGAGTGAAACCGGGGAGCTGTTTTTT
TRBV5-1	-	TRBD1	TRBJ1-1	CASSLEGAMNTEAFF	TGCGCCAGCAGCTTGGAGGGGGCTATGAACACTGAAGCTTTCTTT
TRBV7-8	-	-	TRBJ2-7	CASSLRGDSYEQYF	TGTGCCAGCAGCTTACGAGGGGACTCCTACGAGCAGTACTTC
TRBV28	-	-	TRBJ2-7	CASSLVRGHEQYF	TGTGCCAGCAGTTTAGTCAGGGGCCACGAGCAGTACTTC
TRBV5-4	-	-	TRBJ2-7	CASSLELGHEQYF	TGTGCCAGCAGCTTGGAGCTAGGCCACGAGCAGTACTTC
TRBV10-1	-	-	TRBJ1-2	CASSPGVSYGYTF	TGCGCCAGCAGTCCAGGGGTGTCCTATGGCTACACCTTC
TRBV7-9	-	TRBD1	TRBJ1-1	CASSLPYRGLQRTEAFF	TGTGCCAGCAGCTTACCATACAGGGGGCTACAACGCACTGAAGCTTTCTTT
TRBV28	-	-	TRBJ2-7	CASSFQGTSYEQYF	TGTGCCAGCAGTTTCCAGGGCACGTCCTACGAGCAGTACTTC
TRBV9	once	-	TRBJ1-4	CASSVGGATNEKLFF	TGTGCCAGCAGCGTAGGAGGCGCAACTAATGAAAAACTGTTTTTT
TRBV27	-	-	TRBJ1-2	CASSPDTNYGYTF	TGTGCCAGCAGTCCCGATACTAACTATGGCTACACCTTC
TRBV7-9	-	-	TRBJ1-1	CASSLHPPGNTEAFF	TGTGCCAGCAGCCTGCACCCCCCGGGGAACACTGAAGCTTTCTTT
TRBV9	-	-	TRBJ1-4	CASSVNGGEKLFF	TGTGCCAGCAGCGTGAATGGAGGTGAAAAACTGTTTTTT
TRBV6-5	-	-	TRBJ2-7	CASTSLKSSYEQYF	TGTGCCAGCACTTCACTAAAAAGTTCCTACGAGCAGTACTTC
TRBV18	-	-	TRBJ2-2	CASSPSKTGAGELFF	TGTGCCAGCTCACCTAGTAAGACAGGCGCCGGGGAGCTGTTTTTT
TRBV12-5	-	-	TRBJ1-5	CASGFNQPQHF	TGTGCTAGTGGTTTTAATCAGCCCCAGCATTTT
TRBV5-6	-	-	TRBJ2-5	CASSLKTVQETQYF	TGTGCCAGCAGCTTGAAGACGGTCCAAGAGACCCAGTACTTC
TRBV5-1	-	TRBD1	TRBJ1-1	CASSSGQGEDTEAFF	TGCGCCAGCAGCTCGGGACAGGGGGAGGACACTGAAGCTTTCTTT
TRBV28	-	-	TRBJ1-1	CASSYAYRDGELDTEAFF	TGTGCCAGCAGTTACGCTTACCGGGACGGCGAATTGGACACTGAAGCTTTCTTT
TRBV6-6	-	TRBD1	TRBJ2-1	CASSPGQVVEQFF	TGTGCCAGCAGCCCAGGACAGGTTGTTGAGCAGTTCTTC
TRBV10-3	many	TRBD2	TRBJ2-1	CAISARDGRADNEQFF	TGTGCCATCAGCGCCCGCGACGGGAGGGCCGACAATGAGCAGTTCTTC
TRBV25-1	-	-	TRBJ1-2	CATRAPASGYTF	TGTGCCACCAGGGCCCCGGCCTCTGGCTACACCTTC
TRBV29-1	-	TRBD1	TRBJ1-2	CSVDPGQRIF	TGCAGCGTTGATCCGGGACAGCGGATCTTC
TRBV11-2	once	TRBD1	TRBJ2-7	CASSLGRGSLWEQYF	TGTGCCAGCAGCTTAGGCAGGGGGTCTCTTTGGGAGCAGTACTTC
TRBV7-6	-	TRBD2	TRBJ2-4	CASSATYSGWKNIQYF	TGTGCCAGCAGCGCGACATATAGCGGGTGGAAAAACATTCAGTACTTC
TRBV27	-	-	TRBJ1-3	CASSPRALSGNTIYF	TGTGCCAGCAGTCCTCGGGCCCTCTCTGGAAACACCATATATTTT
TRBV7-8	once	TRBD2	TRBJ2-7	CASSQGLAGAHSYEQYF	TGTGCCAGCAGCCAAGGACTAGCGGGAGCCCACTCCTACGAGCAGTACTTC
TRBV7-9	-	-	TRBJ1-4	CASSQGTHGEKLFF	TGTGCCAGCAGCCAGGGTACGCACGGTGAGAAACTGTTTTTT
TRBV10-3	once	-	TRBJ2-2	CAIRGTAAGATGELFF	TGTGCCATCAGAGGGACCGCCGCAGGGGCCACCGGGGAGCTGTTTTTT
TRBV4-2	-	TRBD1	TRBJ2-5	CASSQGTALGVNQETQYF	TGTGCCAGCAGCCAGGGGACAGCTCTAGGGGTAAACCAAGAGACCCAGTACTTC
TRBV6-6	-	-	TRBJ2-2	CASSLLRPGAGELFF	TGTGCCAGCAGCCTACTTCGACCCGGGGCCGGGGAGCTGTTTTTT
TRBV9	-	-	TRBJ2-2	CASSVPSPGDTGELFF	TGTGCCAGCAGCGTACCGTCCCCGGGGGACACCGGGGAGCTGTTTTTT
TRBV18	-	-	TRBJ1-4	CASSPGRNNEKLFF	TGTGCCAGCTCACCGGGCAGGAATAATGAAAAACTGTTTTTT
TRBV10-3	-	TRBD1	TRBJ1-2	CAISETGESYGYTF	TGTGCCATCAGTGAAACAGGGGAGAGTTATGGCTACACCTTC